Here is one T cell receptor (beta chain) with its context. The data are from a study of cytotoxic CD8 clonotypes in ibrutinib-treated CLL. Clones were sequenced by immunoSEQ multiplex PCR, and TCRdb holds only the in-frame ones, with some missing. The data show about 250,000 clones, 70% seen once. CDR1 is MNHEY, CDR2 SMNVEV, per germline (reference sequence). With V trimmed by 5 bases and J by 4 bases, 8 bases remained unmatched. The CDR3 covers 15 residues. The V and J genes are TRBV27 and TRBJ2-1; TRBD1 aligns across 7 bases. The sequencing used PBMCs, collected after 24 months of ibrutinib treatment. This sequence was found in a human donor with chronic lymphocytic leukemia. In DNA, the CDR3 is TGTGCCAGCAGTGGGGACAGAGTAAATTACAATGAGCAGTTCTTC. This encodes CASSGDRVNYNEQFF.